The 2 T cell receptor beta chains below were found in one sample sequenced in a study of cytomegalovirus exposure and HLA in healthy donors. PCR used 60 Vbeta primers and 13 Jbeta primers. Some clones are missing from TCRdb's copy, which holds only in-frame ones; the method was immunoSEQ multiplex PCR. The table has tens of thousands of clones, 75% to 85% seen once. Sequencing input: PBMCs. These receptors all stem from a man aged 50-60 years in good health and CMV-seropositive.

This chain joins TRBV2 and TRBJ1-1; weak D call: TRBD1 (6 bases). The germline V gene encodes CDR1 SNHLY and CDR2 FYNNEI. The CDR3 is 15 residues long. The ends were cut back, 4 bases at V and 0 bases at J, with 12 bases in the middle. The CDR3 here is CASSGRTAMNTEAFF. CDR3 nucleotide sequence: TGTGCCAGCAGTGGGCGGACAGCCATGAACACTGAAGCTTTCTTT.

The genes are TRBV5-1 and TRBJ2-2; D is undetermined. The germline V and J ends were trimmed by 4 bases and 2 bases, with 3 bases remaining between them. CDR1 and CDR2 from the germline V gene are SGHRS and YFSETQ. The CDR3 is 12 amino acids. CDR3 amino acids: CASSVNTGELFF. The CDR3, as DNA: TGCGCCAGCAGCGTAAACACCGGGGAGCTGTTTTTT.